This T cell receptor beta chain was profiled in a study of beta chain features in type 1 diabetes. Study-wide background: In age, gender and cell yields, patients were similar to healthy donors.

This clone showed up just a few times. Its antigen is not identified. Additional DNA sequences in this sample encode the identical CDR3. This CDR3 contains 12 residues. The germline gives CDR1 SGHDN, CDR2 FVKESK. The V end lost 4 bases, the J end lost 5 bases, and 8 bases lay between the germline ends. CD4+ cells of the naive, central memory, regulatory and stem cell-like memory types were sorted via CD45RO/CCR7/CD25/CD127/CD95/CD27. General observations from the study: Whatever favoring of shorter templates PCR might show would apply equally to patients and controls. Any HLA effect on TCRB rearrangement was left unresolved by small sub-analyses. Among all four CD4+ subsets, Type 1 diabetes patients had TCRB CDR3s that were moderately but significantly shorter.

The authors reverse transcribed all of the isolated RNA, so sequencing captured expressed TCRB transcripts. Only in-frame clones appear in the TCRdb table, and some are missing; sequencing was by immunoSEQ multiplex PCR. The sample carries around 650,000 clones, approximately 13% recorded once. The sequence came from a man aged 25 to 40 with type 1 diabetes. The chain combines TRBV14 with TRBJ1-2, with a tentative D call TRBD1 (6 bases). Input material: naive CD4+ T cells from blood. The chain's CDR3 is CASSPQGYGYTF. DNA for the CDR3: TGTGCCAGCAGCCCTCAGGGGTATGGCTACACCTTC.